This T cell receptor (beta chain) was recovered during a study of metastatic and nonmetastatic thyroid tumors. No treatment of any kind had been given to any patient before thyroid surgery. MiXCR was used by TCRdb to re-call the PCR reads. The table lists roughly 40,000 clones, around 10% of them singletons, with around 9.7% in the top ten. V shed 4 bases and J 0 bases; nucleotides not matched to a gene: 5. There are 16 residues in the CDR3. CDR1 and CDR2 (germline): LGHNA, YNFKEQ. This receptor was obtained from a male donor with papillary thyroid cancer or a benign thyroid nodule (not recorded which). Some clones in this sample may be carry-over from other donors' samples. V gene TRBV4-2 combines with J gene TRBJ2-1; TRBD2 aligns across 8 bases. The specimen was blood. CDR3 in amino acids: CASSPGAGASYNEQFF. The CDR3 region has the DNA TGTGCCAGCAGCCCAGGAGCGGGAGCCTCCTACAATGAGCAGTTCTTC.